This TCR beta chain stems from a study of regulatory T cells in long-lasting Graves disease. Library construction for TCR beta used iRepertoire HTBI primers and Arm-PCR of CDR3 regions. TCRdb reprocessed the multiplex PCR reads via MiXCR and lists one record per CDR3 protein. This sample has 360,000 or so distinct CDR3 sequences; 16% occur once, and the top ten carry roughly 27%. Study-level results: Those with persistent disease had in common more public clonotypes (around 2,700) than new patients (approximately 920).

On this clonotype: The target antigen is unknown.

Time point: newly diagnosed GD, antithyroid drugs for less than 3 months. PBMC-derived RNA was used for the TCR library. This CDR3 contains 15 residues. From germline, CDR1 is SGHTA and CDR2 FQGNSA. V lost 1 base and J lost 4; bases outside the gene matches: 6. The sample also formed part of further work on T cells in Graves' hyperthyroidism and ophthalmopathy. This second study says: Patients were excluded because of uncontrolled infection, other autoimmune disease, pregnancy or lactation.

The material sequenced was peripheral blood mononuclear cells (PBMCs), taken at new diagnosis, from a patient treated with antithyroid drugs. The chain couples TRBV7-2 to TRBJ1-2, with 7 bases identical to TRBD1. The clonotype was recovered from a man aged 35-49 years with Graves disease. CDR3 nucleotides: TGTGCCAGCAGCTTAGTTGAAGGGGGCGCCTATGGCTACACCTTC. This sequence encodes CASSLVEGGAYGYTF.